The source of this T cell receptor beta chain is a study of blood T cells in healthy people across ages (dated by TCRdb to between 2014 and 2017). The study in broad terms: In model experiments, template switching captured about one uniquely barcoded TCR beta cDNA molecule for every two T cells. Age-related changes in TCR beta repertoire diversity were measured in the study by deep sequencing normalized with unique cDNA molecular identifiers. Donors were grouped into four age groups: young (average approximately 15 years), middle-aged (about 38), aged (about 60) and long-lived (approximately 82). To avoid experimental bias, donors of different ages were distributed randomly across sequencing lanes. Two additional independent replicas of 1 million unique cDNA reads from the same blood draw were analyzed for two donors (one aged 18 to 30 and one aged 80 or older).

Library creation used 5' RACE. The instrument given in TCRdb is Illumina HiSeq 2500. The second PCR ran for about 7 to 11 cycles and used a J-beta primer mix along with a sample-barcoded 5' primer. A template-switch 5' adaptor carrying 12 random nucleotides introduced a unique molecular identifier onto each TCR beta cDNA molecule. Each sample yielded at least 2.5 million CDR3-containing paired-end reads. First-strand cDNA was synthesized from all RNA with the Mint cDNA synthesis kit, primed by a TRBC-specific oligonucleotide. Following uracil-DNA glycosylase treatment, a first 18-cycle PCR with universal primers M1SS and BC2_uni_R was performed on all cDNA. The authors' analysis ran thus. For normalization, 1 million high-quality reads, each with a distinct molecular identifier, were randomly selected from each sample. Instead of being binned into consensus sequences, reads that shared molecular identifiers were thrown out. MiTCR, run with a Q25 quality threshold and the strictest error-elimination algorithm, handled CDR3 identification, clonotype clustering and error correction. A nonparametric unseen species model with Euler transformation was used to estimate lower-bound total TCR beta diversity. Starting from the raw public reads, TCRdb applied fastp trimming at Q25, assembled clones with MiXCR and retained in-frame beta chains. Rows are unified per CDR3 protein, each entry keeping the most common DNA and genes. The V and J calls come from TCRdb's annotation, not from the publication. For this sample there are about 1.1 million distinct CDR3 sequences; roughly two fifths appear just once. The ten largest clones represent around 14% of the sample.

Overall study outcomes, separate from this receptor: Estimates of total diversity based on one million sequenced T cells were regarded as lower bounds and as underestimates. Donor CMV infection status was unknown, potentially confounding age-related changes in expanded clonotypes. Because profiling used bulk unsorted PBMCs, naive and antigen-experienced compartments could not be compared conclusively. Observed TCR beta diversity correlated strongly with the percentage of naive T cells measured by flow cytometry. Compared with the aged group, the long-lived group had more naive CD4+ T cells, fewer expanded clones and increased TCR diversity, suggesting age selection. Observed TCR beta diversity per million T cells fell roughly linearly with age, and a significant reduction was already apparent by age roughly 40.

This clonotype occurred a few times. Its specific antigen is unknown. No much larger clonotype is one base removed from it; base qualities were not supplied. Donors were under 40 systemically healthy Caucasian individuals from Russia aged roughly 6 to 100 years. Each donor gave about 11 milliliters of peripheral blood, drawn into EDTA-treated Vacutainer tubes. Ficoll-Paque density-gradient centrifugation was used to isolate PBMCs, with at least 6.5 million obtained per sample. Trizol reagent was used to extract total RNA from the PBMCs, yielding at least 6 micrograms per sample. The percentages of naive CD45RAhigh/CD27high T cells were determined by flow cytometry on a PBMC aliquot from every donor. From the cysteine up to the phenylalanine, the CDR3 has a length of 11 residues. The read is trimmed to its CDR3 DNA, 33 bases read in frame from base 1. V is pared back by 4 bases and J by 8 bases, with 11 bases lying between the germline termini. The germline V gene (reference sequence) provides CDR1 DFQATT and CDR2 SNEGSKA.

The sequence joins TRBV20-1 to TRBJ1-2; the D gene is not confidently resolved. The sequencing sample was made of blood. The clonotype comes from a man aged 18 to 30 in good health. The sequenced DNA: TGCAGTGCTACCCCCTCTTGGGGCTACACCTTC. The resulting protein is CSATPSWGYTF.